Each of the 30 T cell receptor beta chains below was sequenced from the same sample in a study of graft-versus-host responses after intestinal transplantation. Sequenced by immunoSEQ multiplex PCR; TCRdb stores in-frame clones only, minus some. The table includes 38,000 or so clones, approximately 95% detected once. These receptors are not linked to any known antigen. This sample comprised unstimulated CD8+ T cells sorted from spleen or lymph node cells, obtained before transplant. The receptor set was obtained from a human donor who was the organ donor for an intestinal transplant.

This clone was seen only a few times. The rearrangement joins TRBV7-3 to TRBJ2-7; weak D call: TRBD1 (6 bases). The CDR3 extends over 13 amino acids. CDR1 SGHTA and CDR2 FQGTGA come from the germline V gene. V shed 5 bases and J shed 0 bases, with 8 bases lying between them. CDR3 sequence: CASSRDNSYEQYF. CDR3 in DNA: TGTGCCAGCAGCCGGGACAACTCCTACGAGCAGTACTTC.

The chain joins TRBV7-2 to TRBJ1-2; D gene ambiguous. The CDR3 is made up of 15 amino acids. V lost 3 bases and J lost 0, with 11 bases in between. Germline V lookup: CDR1 SGHTA, CDR2 FQGNSA. The CDR3 sequence is CASSFGVYANYGYTF. The CDR3 DNA follows: TGTGCCAGCAGCTTCGGGGTATACGCTAACTATGGCTACACCTTC.

A single count supports this clone. The V call is TRBV19, the J call TRBJ1-4; TRBD1 matches 7 bases. Germline lookup yields CDR1 LNHDA and CDR2 SQIVND (reference sequence). This CDR3 is 16 amino acids long. J was trimmed by 1 base and V by 6 bases; bases with no gene match: 8. The CDR3 protein is CASSPQGQITNEKLFF. DNA for the CDR3: TGTGCCAGTAGCCCCCAGGGACAGATAACTAATGAAAAACTGTTTTTT. The complete variable domain, with remaining parts taken from reference TRBV19 and TRBJ1-4, reads DGGITQSPKYLFRKEGQNVTLSCEQNLNHDAMYWYRQDPGQGLRLIYYSQIVNDFQKGDIAEGYSVSREKKESFPLTVTSAQKNPTAFYLCASSPQGQITNEKLFFGSGTQLSVL.

The chain employs TRBV2 and TRBJ2-1, with 7 bases that match TRBD2. V dropped 10 bases and J dropped 0; count of bases not matched to a gene: 9. This CDR3 is built from 15 residues. Per germline, CDR1 SNHLY and CDR2 FYNNEI. CDR3 sequence (DNA): TGTGCCACCCACGGGAGGCAGCGCTCCTACAATGAGCAGTTCTTC. Translated, it gives CATHGRQRSYNEQFF. The full variable domain, completed using reference TRBV2 and TRBJ2-1, is EPEVTQTPSHQVTQMGQEVILRCVPISNHLYFYWYRQILGQKVEFLVSFYNNEISEKSEIFDDQFSVERPDGSNFTLKIRSTKLEDSAMYFCATHGRQRSYNEQFFGPGTRLTVL.

The V gene is TRBV5-1, the J gene TRBJ2-1; no definite D call. Trimming removed 0 bases at V and 2 bases at J, with 9 bases between. CDR1 and CDR2 from the germline V gene are SGHRS and YFSETQ. The CDR3 has 15 residues. The CDR3 loop reads CASSLGHRTYNEQFF. CDR3 nucleotides: TGCGCCAGCAGCTTGGGGCATAGGACCTACAATGAGCAGTTCTTC.

The chain couples TRBV7-2 to TRBJ2-4; tentatively, D is TRBD1 or TRBD2 (5 bases each). CDR1 SGHTA and CDR2 FQGNSA come from the germline V gene. V was shortened by 5 bases and J by 0 bases, with 14 bases between the two germline ends. The CDR3 consists of 16 residues. The CDR3 sequence is CASSPPGPLAKNIQYF. The DNA for the CDR3 is TGTGCCAGCAGCCCTCCGGGACCGTTAGCCAAAAACATTCAGTACTTC.

The genes are TRBV5-6 and TRBJ2-7; no firm D call. The CDR3 spans 12 residues. Germline CDR1 is SGHDT and CDR2 is YYEEEE. V gave up 4 bases and J gave up 3 bases, with 8 bases separating them. Written as DNA, the CDR3 is TGTGCCAGCAGCCCTCTGGGCTACGAGCAGTACTTC. It yields the protein CASSPLGYEQYF.

This clone was observed once. CDR3 in DNA: TGTGCCAGCAGCCCCCCGGGGCGGACGAACACTGAAGCTTTCTTT. Its translation: CASSPPGRTNTEAFF. This rearrangement joins TRBV7-9 to TRBJ1-1; D is perhaps TRBD1 (5 bases). The CDR3 spans 15 residues. CDR1 is SEHNR, CDR2 FQNEAQ, per germline (reference sequence). V lost 5 bases and J lost 1, with 14 bases in between.

This rearrangement joins TRBV4-1 to TRBJ1-6, with TRBD1 matching 7 bases. This CDR3 has 15 residues. V was pared by 6 bases and J by 5 bases, with 7 bases of the junction left unmatched. Germline CDR1 and CDR2: MGHRA and YSYEKL. The CDR3 DNA follows: TGCGCCAGCAGTCGGGGACAGCTAAATAATTCACCCCTCCACTTT. The encoded protein is CASSRGQLNNSPLHF.

V is TRBV5-5 and J is TRBJ2-7; TRBD1 might be the D (7 bases). Germline CDR1 reads SGHKS; CDR2 reads YYEKEE (reference sequence). CDR3 size: 14 residues. The V end was cut by 3 bases, the J end by 2 bases, with 12 bases between. This CDR3 is CASSWRDSTYEQYF. The CDR3 coding sequence is TGTGCCAGCAGCTGGAGGGACAGTACCTACGAGCAGTACTTC.

As to this clone: At one end the junction does not follow the germline gene, possibly because of a read error. The CDR3 protein is CASSLGPSTDTQYF. In nucleotides, the CDR3 is TGTGCTAGCAGCTTGGGACCGAGCACAGATACGCAGTATTTT. The V gene is TRBV7-7, the J gene TRBJ2-3; D tentatively reads TRBD1 or TRBD2 (5 bases each). Germline lookup yields CDR1 SSHAT and CDR2 FNYEAQ (reference sequence). The CDR3 loop spans 14 amino acids. The full variable domain, with the rest looked up from reference TRBV7-7 and TRBJ2-3, is GAGVSQSPRYKVTKRGQDVTLRCDPISSHATLYWYQQALGQGPEFLTYFNYEAQPDKSGLPSDRFSAERPEGSISTLTIQRTEQRDSAMYRCASSLGPSTDTQYFGPGTRLTVL.

The chain joins TRBV11-2 to TRBJ1-1, with D perhaps TRBD1 (5 bases). The CDR3 totals 14 residues. Germline CDR1 and CDR2: SGHAT and FQNNGV. Between the trimmed V and J ends, which lost 1 base and 3 bases, there was a span of 9 bases. The CDR3 region is CASSLAGADTEAFF. The CDR3 region has the DNA TGTGCCAGCAGCTTAGCCGGGGCAGACACTGAAGCTTTCTTT.

The chain employs TRBV5-1 and TRBJ2-2; TRBD2 is a possible D gene (6 bases). With 1 base removed from V and 5 bases from J, the gap between germline ends came to 9 bases. CDR1 and CDR2 (germline): SGHRS, YFSETQ. The CDR3 consists of 14 residues. Here the CDR3 DNA reads TGCGCCAGCAGCTTGTTTGGGGGGACCGGGGAGCTGTTTTTT. This translates into CASSLFGGTGELFF.

The gene calls are TRBV4-3 and TRBJ1-1, with unresolved D. V gave up 6 bases and J gave up 8 bases, with 22 bases separating them. The CDR3 is 15 residues long. Germline V gene lookup returns CDR1 LGHNA and CDR2 YSLEER. The CDR3 reads CASSLMTGRVNEAFF. The CDR3 DNA is TGCGCCAGCAGTCTCATGACCGGGAGAGTTAACGAAGCTTTCTTT.

The gene calls are TRBV2 and TRBJ2-3; 7 bases are a match to TRBD2. CDR1 SNHLY and CDR2 FYNNEI come from the germline V gene. The CDR3 has 15 amino acids. V lost 0 bases and J lost 5; bases outside the gene matches: 5. The CDR3 DNA sequence: TGTGCCAGCAGTGAAGCGCTAGCGGTGGTAGATACGCAGTATTTT. It codes for CASSEALAVVDTQYF.

The rearrangement links TRBV5-4 to TRBJ2-7; TRBD2 matches 9 bases. Per the germline V gene, CDR1 is SGHNT and CDR2 is YYREEE (reference sequence). This CDR3 is built from 14 residues. V trimming: 6 bases; J trimming: 6 bases; junction bases outside the gene matches: 10. CDR3 nucleotide sequence: TGTGCCAGCACCCCGGGACTAGCAATGGGCGAGCAGTACTTC. Translation: CASTPGLAMGEQYF.

The chain employs TRBV5-1 and TRBJ2-1, with a possible D match to TRBD2 (5 bases). Germline V gene sequence: CDR1 SGHRS, CDR2 YFSETQ. This CDR3 region has 15 residues. V lost 0 bases, J lost 7 bases, and 14 bases lay in between. CDR3 nucleotides: TGCGCCAGCAGCTTGGAGTCTTCACTAGGAAATGAGCAGTTCTTC. This sequence encodes CASSLESSLGNEQFF.

This chain joins TRBV5-5 and TRBJ1-4; the D is unclear. Trimming took 4 bases from V and 2 from J, leaving 3 bases between them. Germline values: CDR1 SGHKS, CDR2 YYEKEE (reference sequence). CDR3 length: 12 residues. The CDR3 coding sequence is TGTGCCAGCAGCGTCACTAATGAAAAACTGTTTTTT. Its translation is CASSVTNEKLFF.

The rearrangement links TRBV6-5 to TRBJ2-7; no clear D gene. Trimming removed 5 bases at V and 5 bases at J, with 10 bases between. Germline V gene sequence: CDR1 MNHEY, CDR2 SVGAGI. This CDR3 has 12 residues. The chain's CDR3 is CASSEGSNEQYF. CDR3 sequence (DNA): TGTGCCAGCAGTGAAGGGTCCAACGAGCAGTACTTC.

The V and J genes are TRBV5-1 and TRBJ2-3; the match to TRBD2 covers 7 bases. This CDR3 region has 16 residues. The ends lost 0 bases at V and 2 bases at J; junction bases unmatched: 6. The V gene's germline CDR1 is SGHRS and CDR2 YFSETQ. CDR3 DNA: TGCGCCAGCAGCTTGGACGGGGGGACTAACACAGATACGCAGTATTTT. Its translation: CASSLDGGTNTDTQYF.

The V gene is TRBV4-1, the J gene TRBJ1-1, with 10 bases lining up with TRBD1. V shed 4 bases, J shed 5 bases, and the junction held 7 bases outside the gene matches. The V gene's germline CDR1 is MGHRA and CDR2 YSYEKL. The CDR3 totals 15 residues. CDR3 region: CASSLGRTGGTEAFF. The CDR3 nucleotides read TGCGCCAGCAGCCTCGGCCGGACAGGGGGTACTGAAGCTTTCTTT.

A remark on this clone: At one end the junction does not follow the germline gene, possibly because of a read error. This chain links TRBV6-1 with TRBJ2-2, with D possibly matching TRBD1 (5 bases). CDR1 MNHNS and CDR2 SASEGT come from the germline V gene. The CDR3 has 15 amino acids. The CDR3 reads CASSEGDVDTGELFF. The CDR3, as DNA: TGTGCCAGTAGTGAAGGGGATGTGGACACCGGGGAGCTGTTTTTT.

This chain links TRBV15 with TRBJ2-3; 9 positions agree with TRBD2. V trimming: 3 bases; J trimming: 2 bases; junction bases outside the gene matches: 9. Germline CDR1 LNHNV, CDR2 YYDKDF (reference sequence). This CDR3 has 17 amino acids. The CDR3 here is CATSRTVRGGPTDTQYF. DNA for the CDR3: TGTGCCACCAGCAGGACCGTGCGGGGGGGCCCCACAGATACGCAGTATTTT. Supplemented by reference TRBV15 and TRBJ2-3, the full variable domain reads DAMVIQNPRYQVTQFGKPVTLSCSQTLNHNVMYWYQQKSSQAPKLLFHYYDKDFNNEADTPDNFQSRRPNTSFCFLDIRSPGLGDTAMYLCATSRTVRGGPTDTQYFGPGTRLTVL.

V usage is TRBV5-4 and J usage is TRBJ2-7, with TRBD2 identical over 10 bases. Trimming at V came to 4 bases and at J to 4 bases, leaving 2 bases not matched to a gene. The CDR3 has 13 residues. The germline V gene has CDR1 SGHNT and CDR2 YYREEE (reference sequence). The CDR3 DNA follows: TGTGCCAGCAGCCCAGCGGGGGGGTACGAGCAGTACTTC. Its protein product is CASSPAGGYEQYF.

This clone was seen a single time. The rearrangement uses TRBV7-6 and TRBJ2-3; 7 nucleotides match TRBD2. The trim removed 3 bases at V and 4 bases at J, leaving 1 base unmatched. Per the germline V gene, CDR1 is SGHVS and CDR2 is FNYEAQ. This CDR3 has 13 residues. CDR3 nucleotides: TGTGCCAGCAGCTTTGGGGGGGCAGATACGCAGTATTTT. Translated, it gives CASSFGGADTQYF.

A few counts support this clone. The rearrangement uses TRBV6-5 and TRBJ2-7; TRBD1 aligns across 9 bases. The CDR3 sequence is 13 residues long. Germline CDR1 is MNHEY and CDR2 is SVGAGI. V shed 6 bases and J 5 bases; nucleotides not matched to a gene: 5. The DNA for the CDR3 is TGTGCCAGCAGGGGGACAGGGTCAGACGAGCAGTACTTC. It is translated as CASRGTGSDEQYF.

In its sample, this clone was seen once. The chain links TRBV18 to TRBJ2-7; TRBD1 is a possible D gene (6 bases). With 4 bases removed from V and 0 bases from J, the gap between germline ends came to 16 bases. The germline gives CDR1 KGHSH, CDR2 LQKENI. The CDR3 extends over 16 amino acids. CDR3 nucleotides: TGTGCCAGCTCACTCGACCCCGGGACAAACTCCTACGAGCAGTACTTC. Its protein product is CASSLDPGTNSYEQYF.

V and J are TRBV4-1 and TRBJ2-7; D possibly uses TRBD1 or TRBD2 (5 bases each). The CDR3 is 14 residues long. In germline, CDR1 is MGHRA, CDR2 YSYEKL. Trimming shortened V by 3 bases and J by 3 bases, and 12 bases separated the two germline ends. CDR3 bases: TGCGCCAGCAGCCATTTAGGGGACGGCTACGAGCAGTACTTC. It translates to CASSHLGDGYEQYF.

This rearrangement joins TRBV7-2 to TRBJ2-2, with no clear D. The V end lost 2 bases, the J end lost 0 bases, and 19 bases lay between the germline ends. There are 19 residues in the CDR3. Germline V gene lookup returns CDR1 SGHTA and CDR2 FQGNSA. CDR3 in amino acids: CASSLLGSLILANTGELFF. As DNA, the CDR3 is TGTGCCAGCAGCTTACTGGGCAGCCTCATTCTCGCGAACACCGGGGAGCTGTTTTTT.

The sample holds one count of this clone. DNA for the CDR3: TGTGCCAGCAGTTACAAGACCGGAATTAACTATGGCTACACCTTC. Encoded protein: CASSYKTGINYGYTF. The chain couples TRBV6-5 to TRBJ1-2; no definite D call. The CDR3 spans 15 residues. Germline assignment: CDR1 MNHEY and CDR2 SVGAGI. V lost 2 bases and J lost 1, with 11 bases in between.